These 13 T cell receptor beta chains share one sample of origin, sequenced in a study of CD8+CD57+ T cells in acquired aplastic anemia. Genomic DNA served as template for TCR beta VDJ and CDR3 profiling. One entry per CDR3 protein results from TCRdb running MiXCR on the reads. The sample shows around 400,000 distinct CDR3 sequences, roughly 68% of them seen only once. The specimen was sorted CD4+, CD8+, or CD8+CD57+ T cells (not recorded which) from PBMCs. These receptors all stem from a human donor in good health, serving as a control.

V gene TRBV7-9 combines with J gene TRBJ2-7; 11 bases agree with TRBD2. The CDR3 loop spans 15 amino acids. From germline, CDR1 is SEHNR and CDR2 FQNEAQ (reference sequence). The V gene end was trimmed by 6 bases and the J gene end by 1 base; junction bases not matched to a gene: 5. The CDR3 is CASSSRLAGSYEQYF. CDR3 in DNA: TGTGCCAGCAGTTCTAGACTAGCGGGATCCTACGAGCAGTACTTC.

The rearrangement links TRBV7-2 to TRBJ2-5; either TRBD1 or TRBD2 may supply D (6 bases each). Trimming shortened V by 5 bases and J by 7 bases, and 20 bases separated the two germline ends. The germline CDR1 and CDR2 sequences are SGHTA and FQGNSA. This CDR3 contains 15 residues. CDR3 DNA: TGTGCCAGCAGCCCGACCGGGAGAGGGGGAGCGACCCAGTACTTC. Translated, it gives CASSPTGRGGATQYF.

Note on this clonotype: The CDR3 ends on some other residue instead of the conserved phenylalanine or tryptophan, so this is likely a read error. The DNA is left out, because the CDR3 cannot be placed on it with certainty; the CDR3 is given as TCRdb lists it. The V call is TRBV29-1, the J call TRBJ2-3; the D segment call TRBD1 is taken from the table without a DNA check. Germline V lookup: CDR1 SQVTM, CDR2 ANQGSEA. The CDR3 comprises 15 residues, both ends counted. CDR3: CSDNRAGCTADSFYL.

The CDR3 DNA is TGTGCCAGGACTTTTGGGGGGTCAGAAGAGACCCAGTACTTC. Residues: CARTFGGSEETQYF. The chain carries TRBV6-5 and TRBJ2-5; possible D gene TRBD2, 6 bases. CDR3 length: 14 residues. Per the germline V gene, CDR1 is MNHEY and CDR2 is SVGAGI. Trimming left V 9 bases short and J 3 bases short, with 17 bases between.

This clonotype was picked up a small number of times. This CDR3 is CASSLPGQVRKNTIYF. The DNA of the CDR3 is TGTGCCAGCAGTCTCCCAGGCCAGGTAAGGAAAAACACCATATATTTT. V gene TRBV27 combines with J gene TRBJ1-3; D is uncertain. The CDR3 spans 16 residues. V was pared by 5 bases and J by 6 bases, with 20 bases between. Germline V gene lookup returns CDR1 MNHEY and CDR2 SMNVEV (reference sequence).

J is TRBJ1-1 and V is TRBV7-9, with D possibly TRBD1 on 6 matching bases. V was trimmed by 5 bases and J by 10 bases, leaving 23 bases between them. The CDR3 has 15 residues. Germline V gene data show CDR1 as SEHNR and CDR2 as FQNEAQ (reference sequence). CDR3 nucleotides: TGTGCCAGCAGCGTCGTTAGCGGGTATTCGGGGGCAGCTTTCTTT. It specifies CASSVVSGYSGAAFF.

There are a few counts of this clonotype. V gene TRBV6-6 combines with J gene TRBJ2-5; 7 positions agree with TRBD2. CDR1 MNHNY and CDR2 SVGAGI come from the germline V gene (reference sequence). This CDR3 is built from 16 residues. The V segment lost 2 bases and the J segment 9 bases; nucleotides outside the gene matches: 15. CDR3 in amino acids: CASSYTFFQSGGAQYF. The DNA for the CDR3 is TGTGCCAGCAGTTACACGTTTTTTCAGAGTGGGGGGGCCCAGTACTTC.

This clonotype was detected once. The chain combines TRBV7-2 with TRBJ1-1; no firm D call. Trimming removed 5 bases from V and 8 bases from J, with 18 bases in between. CDR1 is SGHTA, CDR2 FQGNSA, per germline. The CDR3 consists of 14 residues. DNA for the CDR3: TGTGCCAGCAGCAACCGGAGTTGTGGCACGGAAGCTTTCTTT. It translates to CASSNRSCGTEAFF.

The J gene is TRBJ2-3, the V gene TRBV24-1; D may be TRBD1 (6 bases). Looked up from germline, CDR1 is KGHDR and CDR2 is SFDVKD. CDR3 length equals 15 residues. V was clipped by 9 bases and J by 6 bases, with 21 bases between them. The CDR3 reads CATGDRRARADTQYF. DNA of the CDR3: TGTGCCACCGGCGACAGGCGGGCAAGGGCTGATACGCAGTATTTT.

Comment on this clonotype: An end of the junction does not agree with germline; a read error may underlie this. The rearrangement links TRBV29-1 to TRBJ2-5; D tentatively fits TRBD1 or TRBD2 (5 bases each). The CDR3 extends over 13 amino acids. The V gene's germline CDR1 is SQVTM and CDR2 ANQGSEA. The CDR3 bases are TGCAGTGCCAAGGGACGGGGCAATCAGACCCAGCATTTC. Encoded protein: CSAKGRGNQTQHF.

Comment on this clonotype: One base away lies a much larger clone, so this may be a sequencing read error. J is TRBJ1-1 and V is TRBV6-2 or TRBV6-3, with TRBD1 identical over 7 bases. Germline values: CDR1 MNHEY, CDR2 SVGEGT. This CDR3 spans 14 amino acids. The CDR3 reads CASSLNRGGTEVFF. The DNA of the CDR3 is TGTGCCAGCAGTTTAAACAGGGGAGGGACTGAAGTTTTCTTT.

This CDR3 is CASTFSGGGFYEQYF. CDR3 nucleotides: TGTGCCAGCACCTTTTCTGGGGGGGGGTTCTACGAGCAGTACTTC. The chain links TRBV7-3 to TRBJ2-7, with 7 bases aligning to TRBD2. CDR1 is SGHTA and CDR2 is FQGTGA in the germline V gene. The J segment lost 3 bases and the V segment lost 7 bases, leaving 12 bases of the junction unmatched. The CDR3 spans 15 residues.

A note on this clonotype: Just one base apart from a much larger clone, this may be a read error. The chain couples TRBV12-3 or TRBV12-4 to TRBJ2-2; TRBD2 aligns across 7 bases. The CDR3 is 17 amino acids. The CDR3 DNA reads TGCGCCAGCAGCCCCCTTAGGGCGGGGGAGGGCGCCGGGGAGCTGTTTTTT. This sequence encodes CASSPLRAGEGAGELFF.